This T cell receptor beta chain was identified during a study of identical twins. Overall study findings and caveats: Analyses based on zero insertions could be partly confounded by invariant MAIT and iNKT cells. Low generation-probability sequences were in excess among twin-shared out-of-frame alpha sequences. Insertions ran lower in abundant cord blood beta clonotypes, though not in memory repertoires. Weaker excess sharing between twins was seen in beta out-of-frame sequences.

The V and J ends lost 0 bases and 6 bases respectively, with 9 bases between them. CDR3 length: 13 residues. Germline loops: CDR1 DFQATT, CDR2 SNEGSKA (reference sequence). TCRdb processed the 5' RACE reads anew with MiXCR; each CDR3 protein has one entry. Of 1.5 million to 2 million distinct CDR3 sequences in the sample, 25% to 35% were seen once. Worth noting for this clonotype: Antigen specificity is unknown.

The receptor was isolated from a newborn girl in good health. The sample taken for sequencing was cord blood. The chain couples TRBV20-1 to TRBJ2-4, with D perhaps being TRBD1 or TRBD2 (5 bases each). The CDR3, as DNA: TGCAGTGCTAGAGATGGGACCCCAAACATTCAGTACTTC. It encodes CSARDGTPNIQYF.